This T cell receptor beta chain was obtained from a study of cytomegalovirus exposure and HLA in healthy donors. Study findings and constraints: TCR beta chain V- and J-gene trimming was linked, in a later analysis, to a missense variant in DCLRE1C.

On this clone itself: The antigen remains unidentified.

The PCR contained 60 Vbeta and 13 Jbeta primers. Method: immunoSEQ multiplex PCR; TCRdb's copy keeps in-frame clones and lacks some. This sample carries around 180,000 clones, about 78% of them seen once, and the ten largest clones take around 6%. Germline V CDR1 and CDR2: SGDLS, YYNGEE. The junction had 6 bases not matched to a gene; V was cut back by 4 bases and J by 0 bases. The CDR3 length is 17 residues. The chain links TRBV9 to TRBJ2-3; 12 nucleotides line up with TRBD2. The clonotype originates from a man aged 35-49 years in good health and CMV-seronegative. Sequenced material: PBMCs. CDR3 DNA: TGTGCCAGCAGCTTTCGACTAGCGGGGGTCAGCACAGATACGCAGTATTTT. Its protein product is CASSFRLAGVSTDTQYF.